Listed below are T cell receptor beta chains from one sample, sequenced in a study of molecular identifiers for immune sequencing clone quantification. A single record per CDR3 protein comes from TCRdb applying MiXCR to the PCR reads. The sample carries around 460,000 distinct CDR3 sequences, around 21% recorded once. The material sequenced was naive CD8+ T cells from blood, with Jurkat cell RNA spiked in. The source of these receptors is a human donor in good health. Some libraries in this study had Jurkat cell RNA spiked in. The CDR3 runs from the conserved cysteine through the conserved F or W. The D gene is left open where the match is weak. Size is stated for part of the rows, as once, few or many counts, or as a class when the clone is expanded.

CDR3aa	CDR3nt	d_gene	v_gene	j_gene	abundance
CASSPPLAGEETQYF	TGCGCCAGCAGCCCACCCCTAGCGGGAGAAGAGACCCAGTACTTC	TRBD2	TRBV4-1	TRBJ2-5	many
CSVEVQDWAGTAWETQYF	TGCAGCGTTGAAGTTCAAGATTGGGCGGGGACAGCGTGGGAGACCCAGTACTTC	NA	TRBV29-1	TRBJ2-5	NA
CASSQETPGTQYF	TGTGCCAGCAGCCAAGAAACCCCCGGGACCCAGTACTTC	NA	TRBV3-1	TRBJ2-5	NA
CASSWGQSNTEAFF	TGTGCCAGCAGTTGGGGACAATCTAACACTGAAGCTTTCTTT	NA	TRBV12-3/TRBV12-4	TRBJ1-1	NA
CASSYSVYTSYEQYF	TGTGCCAGCAGTTACTCGGTGTACACCTCCTACGAGCAGTACTTC	NA	TRBV6-5	TRBJ2-7	many
CASSLLGREYEQYF	TGTGCCAGCAGTTTATTAGGGAGGGAATACGAGCAGTACTTC	TRBD2	TRBV27	TRBJ2-7	NA
CASVGHHGYTF	TGTGCCAGTGTGGGGCACCATGGCTACACCTTC	NA	TRBV19	TRBJ1-2	many
CSVGADYEQYF	TGCAGCGTCGGGGCAGACTACGAGCAGTACTTC	NA	TRBV29-1	TRBJ2-7	many
CASSFFELFF	TGTGCCAGCAGTTTTTTCGAACTGTTTTTT	NA	TRBV27	TRBJ1-4	NA
CACAGGTEAFF	TGTGCCTGCGCAGGGGGGACTGAAGCTTTCTTT	TRBD1	TRBV30	TRBJ1-1	NA
CASSQEWGRVETQYF	TGTGCCAGCAGCCAAGAGTGGGGCAGAGTCGAGACCCAGTACTTC	NA	TRBV3-1	TRBJ2-5	NA
CAIGQGPYGYTF	TGTGCCATTGGACAGGGTCCCTATGGCTACACCTTC	TRBD1	TRBV10-3	TRBJ1-2	many
CASSQRTAQLNTEAFF	TGCGCCAGCAGCCAACGTACGGCGCAGCTGAACACTGAAGCTTTCTTT	NA	TRBV4-1	TRBJ1-1	many
CASSQDLDRVYEQYF	TGCGCCAGCAGCCAAGATCTGGACAGGGTCTACGAGCAGTACTTC	TRBD1	TRBV4-3	TRBJ2-7	NA
CSAFTGLVGSNGGELFF	TGCAGTGCCTTCACGGGACTAGTGGGATCTAATGGCGGGGAGCTGTTTTTT	TRBD2	TRBV20-1	TRBJ2-2	once
CASSHLAGQETQYF	TGTGCCAGCAGCCATCTAGCGGGCCAAGAGACCCAGTACTTC	TRBD2	TRBV7-9	TRBJ2-5	NA
CASSLERGLGTEAFF	TGCGCCAGCAGCTTGGAGAGGGGTCTTGGCACTGAAGCTTTCTTT	NA	TRBV5-1	TRBJ1-1	many